This T cell receptor beta chain derives from a study of Tregs in tolerant kidney transplant recipients. The trim removed 7 bases at V and 10 bases at J, leaving 6 bases unmatched. Germline V CDR1 and CDR2: SQVTM, ANQGSEA. The length of the CDR3 is 10 residues. Clones were sequenced by immunoSEQ multiplex PCR, and TCRdb holds only the in-frame ones, with some missing. Here the sample spans about 110,000 clones, around 90% being singletons. The specimen was CD4+ T cells from blood, collected before the transplant. The receptor was isolated from a human donor who received a combined kidney and bone marrow transplant. The gene calls are TRBV29-1 and TRBJ1-1; TRBD1 matches 7 bases. The CDR3 loop is CSADRVGAFF. CDR3 DNA: TGCAGCGCCGACAGGGTGGGAGCTTTCTTT.